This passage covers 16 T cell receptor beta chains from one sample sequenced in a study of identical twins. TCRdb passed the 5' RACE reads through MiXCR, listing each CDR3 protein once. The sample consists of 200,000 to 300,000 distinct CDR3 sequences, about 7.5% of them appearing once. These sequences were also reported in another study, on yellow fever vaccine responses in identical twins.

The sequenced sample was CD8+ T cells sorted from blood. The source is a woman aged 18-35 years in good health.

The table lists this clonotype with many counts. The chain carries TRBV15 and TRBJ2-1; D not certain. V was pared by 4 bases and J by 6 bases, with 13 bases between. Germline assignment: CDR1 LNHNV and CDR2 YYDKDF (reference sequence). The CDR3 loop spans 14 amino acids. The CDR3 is CATSNPRRTNEQFF. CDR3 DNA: TGTGCCACCAGCAACCCCCGGCGAACCAATGAGCAGTTCTTC.

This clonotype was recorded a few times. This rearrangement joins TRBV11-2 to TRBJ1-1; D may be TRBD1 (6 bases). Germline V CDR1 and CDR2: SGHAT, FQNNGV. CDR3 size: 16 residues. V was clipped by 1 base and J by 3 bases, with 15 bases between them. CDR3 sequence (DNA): TGTGCCAGCAGCTTAGTCCCGTCAGGGGTCGACACTGAAGCTTTCTTT. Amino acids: CASSLVPSGVDTEAFF. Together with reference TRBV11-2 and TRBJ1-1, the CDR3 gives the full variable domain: EAGVAQSPRYKIIEKRQSVAFWCNPISGHATLYWYQQILGQGPKLLIQFQNNGVVDDSQLPKDRFSAERLKGVDSTLKIQPAKLEDSAVYLCASSLVPSGVDTEAFFGQGTRLTVV.

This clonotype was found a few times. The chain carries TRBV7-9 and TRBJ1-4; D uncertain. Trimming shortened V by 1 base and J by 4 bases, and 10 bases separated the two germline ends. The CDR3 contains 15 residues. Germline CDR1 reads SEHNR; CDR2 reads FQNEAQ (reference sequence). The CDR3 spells CASSLVSRFNEKLFF. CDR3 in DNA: TGTGCCAGCAGCTTAGTGAGTCGGTTTAATGAAAAACTGTTTTTT.

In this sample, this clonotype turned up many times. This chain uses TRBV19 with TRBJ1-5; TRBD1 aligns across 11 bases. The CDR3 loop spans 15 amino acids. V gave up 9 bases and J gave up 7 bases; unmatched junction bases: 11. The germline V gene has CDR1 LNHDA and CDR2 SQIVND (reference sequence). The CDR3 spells CASDTGTGGRQPQHF. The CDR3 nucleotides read TGTGCCAGCGACACCGGGACAGGGGGTCGACAGCCCCAGCATTTT.

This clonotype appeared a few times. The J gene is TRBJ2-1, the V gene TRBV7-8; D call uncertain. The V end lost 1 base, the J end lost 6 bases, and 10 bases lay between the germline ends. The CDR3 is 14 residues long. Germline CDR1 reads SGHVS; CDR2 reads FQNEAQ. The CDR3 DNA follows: TGTGCCAGCAGCTTAGGGGTCCGACCCAATGAGCAGTTCTTC. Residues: CASSLGVRPNEQFF.

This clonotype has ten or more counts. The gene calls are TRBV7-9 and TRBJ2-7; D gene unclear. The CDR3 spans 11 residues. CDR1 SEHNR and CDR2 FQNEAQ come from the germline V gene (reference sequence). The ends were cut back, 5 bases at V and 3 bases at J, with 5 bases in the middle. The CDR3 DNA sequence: TGTGCCAGCAGCCGCGACTACGAGCAGTACGTC. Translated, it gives CASSRDYEQYV.

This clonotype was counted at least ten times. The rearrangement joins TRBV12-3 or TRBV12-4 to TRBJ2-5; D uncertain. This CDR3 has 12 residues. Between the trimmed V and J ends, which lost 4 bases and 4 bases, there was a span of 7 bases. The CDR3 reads CASSSERETQYF. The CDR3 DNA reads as TGTGCCAGCAGTTCGGAGAGAGAGACCCAGTACTTC.

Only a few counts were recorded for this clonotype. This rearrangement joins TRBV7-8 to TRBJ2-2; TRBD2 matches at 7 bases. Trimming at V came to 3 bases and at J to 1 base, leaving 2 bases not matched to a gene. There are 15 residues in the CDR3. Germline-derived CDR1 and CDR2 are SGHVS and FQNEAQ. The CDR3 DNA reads TGTGCCAGCAGCTTCGGGAGGTGGAACACCGGGGAGCTGTTTTTT. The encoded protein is CASSFGRWNTGELFF.

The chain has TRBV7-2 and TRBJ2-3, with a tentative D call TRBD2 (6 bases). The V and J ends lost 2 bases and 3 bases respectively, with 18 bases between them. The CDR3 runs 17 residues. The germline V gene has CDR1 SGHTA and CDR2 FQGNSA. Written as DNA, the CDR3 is TGTGCCAGCAGCTTACTTCCCGTCCGGGAGAGGACAGATACGCAGTATTTT. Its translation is CASSLLPVRERTDTQYF.

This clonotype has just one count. CDR3 sequence reads: CASSFEGGGAYNEQFF. The CDR3 nucleotides are TGCGCCAGCAGCTTCGAAGGCGGGGGGGCTTACAATGAGCAGTTCTTC. The V gene is TRBV5-1, the J gene TRBJ2-1, with TRBD2 matching 9 bases. The V and J ends lost 2 bases and 4 bases, in that order; junction bases with no gene match: 7. The CDR3 sequence is 16 residues long. Germline V gene lookup returns CDR1 SGHRS and CDR2 YFSETQ.

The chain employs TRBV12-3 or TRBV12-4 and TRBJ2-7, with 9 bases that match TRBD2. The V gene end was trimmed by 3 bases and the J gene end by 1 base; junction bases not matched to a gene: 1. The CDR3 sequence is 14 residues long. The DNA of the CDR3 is TGTGCCAGCAGTTTTGCGGGAGGGTCCTACGAGCAGTACTTC. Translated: CASSFAGGSYEQYF.

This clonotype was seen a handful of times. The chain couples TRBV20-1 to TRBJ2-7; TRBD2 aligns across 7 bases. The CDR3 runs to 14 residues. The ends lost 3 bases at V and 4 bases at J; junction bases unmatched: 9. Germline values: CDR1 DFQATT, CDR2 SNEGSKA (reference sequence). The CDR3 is CSARALAGVYEQYF. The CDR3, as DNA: TGCAGTGCTAGGGCCCTGGCGGGAGTGTACGAGCAGTACTTC.

CDR3 in DNA: TGCGCCAGCAGCCACGCCCTTTGGGCGGGGGCTCTCACAGATACGCAGTATTTT. It is translated as CASSHALWAGALTDTQYF. This chain links TRBV4-1 with TRBJ2-3, with D possibly being TRBD2 (7 bases). This CDR3 has 18 residues. Germline values: CDR1 MGHRA, CDR2 YSYEKL. Trimming shortened V by 3 bases and J by 2 bases, and 21 bases separated the two germline ends.

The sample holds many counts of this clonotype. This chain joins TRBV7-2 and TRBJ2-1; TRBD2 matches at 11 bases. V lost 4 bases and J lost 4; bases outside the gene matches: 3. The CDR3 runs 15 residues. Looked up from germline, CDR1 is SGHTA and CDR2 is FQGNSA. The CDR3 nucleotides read TGTGCCAGCAGCTCAATAGCGGGGGGGTACAATGAGCAGTTCTTC. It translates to CASSSIAGGYNEQFF.

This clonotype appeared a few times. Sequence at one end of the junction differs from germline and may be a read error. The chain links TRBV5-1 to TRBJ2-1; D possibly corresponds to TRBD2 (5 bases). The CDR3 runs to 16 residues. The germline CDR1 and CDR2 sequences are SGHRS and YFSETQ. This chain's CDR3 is CAGSLDYRGEHNEQFF. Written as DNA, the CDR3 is TGCGCCGGCAGCTTGGATTATCGGGGAGAGCACAATGAGCAGTTCTTC.

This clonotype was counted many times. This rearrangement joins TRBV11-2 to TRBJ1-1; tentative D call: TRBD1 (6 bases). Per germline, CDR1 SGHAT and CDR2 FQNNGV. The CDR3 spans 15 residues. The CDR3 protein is CVSKAPQGINTEAFF. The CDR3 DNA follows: TGTGTCTCTAAAGCCCCACAGGGTATCAACACTGAAGCTTTCTTT.